Below are 9 T cell receptor beta chains sequenced from a single sample in a study of blood T cells in healthy people across ages (dated by TCRdb to 2013 to 2016). The library was produced with 5' RACE. TCRdb names Illumina HiSeq 2500 as the instrument used. A second roughly 6 to 12 cycle PCR used a sample-barcoded 5' primer and a J-beta primer mix. Clones were called with MiXCR by TCRdb after fastp trimmed the public reads at Q25, and only in-frame beta chains were retained. Rows merge per CDR3 protein into single entries with the most common DNA and genes. Counted in this sample were more than 750,000 distinct CDR3 sequences; under 35% of them appeared once. The ten largest clones represent roughly 10% of the sample. These data were likewise used in another study, on T cells of mothers and their children.

Sequenced: blood. The receptors were sampled from a woman aged 40 to 49 in good health.

The V gene is TRBV3-1, the J gene TRBJ1-5; D is undetermined. Trimming pared 5 bases from V and 14 bases from J, leaving 16 bases between. The CDR3 spans 12 residues. CDR1 is LGHDT and CDR2 is YNNKEL in the germline V gene (reference sequence). The CDR3 sequence is CASSSLGKGKHF. CDR3 sequence (DNA): TGTGCCAGCAGCTCACTGGGGAAAGGGAAGCATTTT.

The rearrangement joins TRBV5-1 to TRBJ2-3; D gene ambiguous. The germline V gene has CDR1 SGHRS and CDR2 YFSETQ. The CDR3 covers 15 residues. Trimming stripped 7 bases from V and 1 base from J, with 16 bases between. CDR3 nucleotides: TGCGCCAGCGGAACGGACGGTCCTGGCACAGATACGCAGTATTTT. This codes for CASGTDGPGTDTQYF.

The V gene is TRBV7-3, the J gene TRBJ2-1, with 10 bases fitting TRBD2. The germline V gene has CDR1 SGHTA and CDR2 FQGTGA. Losses at the gene ends were 0 bases for V and 9 bases for J; bases not matched to a gene: 5. The CDR3 length is 15 residues. CDR3 residues: CASSLTAGGPSEQFF. The DNA for the CDR3 is TGTGCCAGCAGCTTAACAGCGGGGGGGCCTAGTGAGCAGTTCTTC.

This clonotype was seen repeatedly, ten times or more. The J gene is TRBJ2-5, the V gene TRBV5-1; D may be TRBD1 (6 bases). The CDR3 contains 15 residues. Germline CDR1 and CDR2: SGHRS and YFSETQ. The V gene lost 4 bases and the J gene lost 4 bases, with 17 bases spanning the gap. The CDR3 coding sequence is TGCGCCAGCAGCCGGGACACCCCGGTGGGAGAGACCCAGTACTTC. Translating it yields CASSRDTPVGETQYF. Full variable domain (outside the CDR3, taken from reference TRBV5-1 and TRBJ2-5): KAGVTQTPRYLIKTRGQQVTLSCSPISGHRSVSWYQQTPGQGLQFLFEYFSETQRNKGNFPGRFSGRQFSNSRSEMNVSTLELGDSALYLCASSRDTPVGETQYFGPGTRLLVL.

The V and J genes are TRBV28 and TRBJ1-5; 8 nucleotides align to TRBD1. Germline values: CDR1 MDHEN, CDR2 SYDVKM. CDR3 length equals 15 residues. J gave up 4 bases and V 3 bases, and 5 bases lay outside the gene matches. The CDR3 spells CASSFATGANQPQHF. CDR3 in DNA: TGTGCCAGCAGTTTCGCGACAGGGGCAAATCAGCCCCAGCATTTT.

Only a few counts were recorded for this clonotype. An end of the junction differs from the germline gene, which may be a read error. The chain is built from TRBV7-7 and TRBJ2-1; possibly TRBD2 for D (6 bases). The CDR3 consists of 16 residues. CDR1 and CDR2 (germline): SSHAT, FNYEAQ (reference sequence). The CDR3: CASSLTTGLPYNEQFF. CDR3 sequence (DNA): TGTGCTAGCAGCCTCACGACGGGACTCCCCTACAATGAGCAGTTCTTC.

The chain recombines TRBV7-2 with TRBJ1-2; TRBD1 is a possible D gene (6 bases). The germline CDR1 and CDR2 sequences are SGHTA and FQGNSA. Trimming cost V 5 bases and J 4 bases, with 26 bases left between them. This CDR3 contains 18 residues. The CDR3 sequence is CASSPLLSGQGKLYGYTF. CDR3 in DNA: TGTGCCAGCAGCCCACTCCTTTCGGGGCAGGGGAAGCTCTATGGCTACACCTTC. The full variable domain, its missing parts supplied by reference TRBV7-2 and TRBJ1-2, is GAGVSQSPSNKVTEKGKDVELRCDPISGHTALYWYRQSLGQGLEFLIYFQGNSAPDKSGLPSDRFSAERTGGSVSTLTIQRTQQEDSAVYLCASSPLLSGQGKLYGYTFGSGTRLTVV.

The rearrangement uses TRBV18 and TRBJ2-3; 12 bases fit TRBD2. Unmatched junction bases numbered 6, after V lost 4 bases and J lost 1 base. This CDR3 comprises 17 residues. Looked up from germline, CDR1 is KGHSH and CDR2 is LQKENI. DNA of the CDR3: TGTGCCAGCTCACGAAAGCGACTAGCGGGAGGCACAGATACGCAGTATTTT. Translated: CASSRKRLAGGTDTQYF. The full variable domain, in which reference TRBV18 and TRBJ2-3 provide the parts outside the CDR3, is NAGVMQNPRHLVRRRGQEARLRCSPMKGHSHVYWYRQLPEEGLKFMVYLQKENIIDESGMPKERFSAEFPKEGPSILRIQQVVRGDSAAYFCASSRKRLAGGTDTQYFGPGTRLTVL.

This clonotype was observed a few times. The CDR3 nucleotides are TGCAGTGCTAGAAATGGGGCGGGGGGGCCCTACGAGCAGTACTTC. Translation gives CSARNGAGGPYEQYF. V gene TRBV20-1 combines with J gene TRBJ2-7; 9 bases map to TRBD2. The CDR3 has 15 amino acids. Looked up from germline, CDR1 is DFQATT and CDR2 is SNEGSKA (reference sequence). The J segment lost 2 bases and the V segment lost 2 bases, leaving 7 bases of the junction unmatched.